Following are 17 T cell receptor beta chains from one sample sequenced in a study of molecular identifiers for immune sequencing clone quantification. TCRdb itself ran the PCR reads through MiXCR, one entry per CDR3 protein. The table lists about 640,000 distinct CDR3 sequences, just under 20% of them singletons. Sequences were obtained from naive CD8+ T cells from blood, with Jurkat cell RNA spiked in. The subset was: FACS-sorted CD8+CD4-CCR7+CD45RA+ naive T cells. The receptors were gathered from a human donor in good health. Some libraries in this study had Jurkat cell RNA spiked in.

Points on this clonotype: It may be a read error: a sequence one base away is much more abundant. The genes are TRBV10-2 and TRBJ1-2; D is unresolved. V was pared by 1 base and J by 3 bases, with 12 bases between. Per the germline V gene, CDR1 is WSHSY and CDR2 is SAAADI. CDR3 length: 15 amino acids. The CDR3 is CASSELGGADYGYTF. The CDR3 DNA reads TGCGCCAGCAGTGAGTTGGGAGGAGCTGACTATGGCTACACCTTC.

This clonotype occurred many times. This rearrangement joins TRBV2 to TRBJ1-4; unclear D gene. V was pared by 5 bases and J by 0 bases, with 16 bases between. From germline, CDR1 is SNHLY and CDR2 FYNNEI. This CDR3 has 17 residues. The CDR3 loop reads CASSPDASRATNEKLFF. CDR3 nucleotides: TGTGCCAGCAGTCCAGACGCAAGCCGCGCAACTAATGAAAAACTGTTTTTT. Together with reference TRBV2 and TRBJ1-4, the CDR3 gives the full variable domain: EPEVTQTPSHQVTQMGQEVILRCVPISNHLYFYWYRQILGQKVEFLVSFYNNEISEKSEIFDDQFSVERPDGSNFTLKIRSTKLEDSAMYFCASSPDASRATNEKLFFGSGTQLSVL.

For this clonotype: This may be a read error: a much more frequent sequence differs by one nucleotide. The rearrangement uses TRBV10-3 and TRBJ2-6; TRBD2 agrees at 7 bases. The CDR3 contains 18 residues. Germline V lookup: CDR1 ENHRY, CDR2 SYGVKD. The CDR3 nucleotides are TGTGCCGTCAGTGAAGGGCTAGCGGTAAGCTCTGGGGCCAACGTCCTGACTTTC. Protein sequence: CAVSEGLAVSSGANVLTF.

Concerning this clonotype itself: One base away lies a much larger clone, so this may be a sequencing read error. The CDR3 end shows no conserved phenylalanine or tryptophan, and so a read error is likely. The chain employs TRBV3-1 and TRBJ2-1, with 7 bases that match TRBD1. CDR3 length: 16 amino acids. The V gene end was trimmed by 1 base and the J gene end by 8 bases; junction bases not matched to a gene: 11. The V gene's germline CDR1 is LGHDT and CDR2 YNNKEL (reference sequence). DNA of the CDR3: TGTGCCAGCAGCCAAGTTCGGGACAGACCCCTTGATGAGCAGTTCTCC. It codes for CASSQVRDRPLDEQFS.

The rearrangement uses TRBV6-2 or TRBV6-3 and TRBJ2-1, with 13 bases identical to TRBD2. With V trimmed by 2 bases and J by 6 bases, 4 bases remained unmatched. This CDR3 spans 16 amino acids. Germline V gene lookup returns CDR1 MNHEY and CDR2 SVGEGT. CDR3 residues: CASSYRTSGRRNEQFF. CDR3 DNA: TGTGCCAGCAGTTACCGGACTAGCGGGAGACGCAATGAGCAGTTCTTC.

The chain couples TRBV28 to TRBJ1-1; no reliable D call. Germline loops: CDR1 MDHEN, CDR2 SYDVKM. The CDR3 contains 14 residues. The V end lost 3 bases, the J end lost 1 base, and 9 bases lay between the germline ends. The CDR3 DNA is TGTGCCAGCAGTTTTTGGGGTGAGAACACTGAAGCTTTCTTT. It encodes CASSFWGENTEAFF.

This clonotype was recorded at least ten times. The gene calls are TRBV27 and TRBJ1-1; perhaps TRBD1 as D (5 bases). CDR1 MNHEY and CDR2 SMNVEV come from the germline V gene (reference sequence). V was pared by 6 bases and J by 0 bases, with 11 bases between. The CDR3 length is 14 residues. For the CDR3, the DNA is TGTGCCAGCAGGACAGATGCAATGAACACTGAAGCTTTCTTT. It is translated as CASRTDAMNTEAFF.

There are many counts of this clonotype. The rearrangement links TRBV25-1 to TRBJ2-4; no clear D gene. Germline CDR1 and CDR2: MGHDK and SYGVNS. The ends were cut back, 3 bases at V and 8 bases at J, with 5 bases in the middle. The CDR3 extends over 11 amino acids. The CDR3 DNA reads as TGTGCCAGCAGTGAGGGTTACATTCAGTACTTC. Encoded protein: CASSEGYIQYF.

The table lists this clonotype with many counts. V usage is TRBV6-6 and J usage is TRBJ2-7, with D tentatively TRBD1 (6 bases). This CDR3 has 16 amino acids. The V end was cut by 2 bases, the J end by 0 bases, with 14 bases between. Germline CDR1 and CDR2: MNHNY and SVGAGI (reference sequence). CDR3 DNA: TGTGCCAGCAGTTACCCGAACCGGGACAACTCCTACGAGCAGTACTTC. Translated, it gives CASSYPNRDNSYEQYF.

The rearrangement links TRBV13 to TRBJ2-5, with unresolved D. This CDR3 contains 13 residues. Looked up from germline, CDR1 is PRHDT and CDR2 is FYEKMQ (reference sequence). V lost 3 bases and J lost 4, with 9 bases in between. The CDR3 coding sequence is TGTGCCAGCAGCTTTTGGGTGGCAGAGACCCAGTACTTC. Residues: CASSFWVAETQYF.

This clonotype was found a few times. The chain recombines TRBV9 with TRBJ1-1; D might be TRBD1 (5 bases). This CDR3 spans 16 amino acids. The germline V gene has CDR1 SGDLS and CDR2 YYNGEE. Deletions cut 3 bases from V and 9 bases from J, with 24 bases between. The DNA for the CDR3 is TGTGCCAGCAGCGCCGACGGTGGGGCAGGGTCTATGAAAGCTTTCTTT. Translated, it gives CASSADGGAGSMKAFF.

This clonotype was counted at least ten times. V gene TRBV6-2 or TRBV6-3 combines with J gene TRBJ2-7, with D unclear. The length of the CDR3 is 13 residues. V gave up 6 bases and J gave up 3 bases, with 12 bases separating them. The V gene's germline CDR1 is MNHEY and CDR2 SVGEGT. This CDR3 is CASSHGPYYEQYF. In nucleotides, the CDR3 is TGTGCCAGCAGCCACGGGCCGTACTACGAGCAGTACTTC.

This clonotype was counted at least ten times. The J gene is TRBJ1-1, the V gene TRBV12-3 or TRBV12-4, with D possibly being TRBD1 (5 bases). Trimming stripped 7 bases from V and 5 bases from J, with 14 bases between. The CDR3 is 13 residues long. CDR3 loop: CASMGQGGTEAFF. DNA for the CDR3: TGTGCCAGCATGGGCCAGGGTGGAACTGAAGCTTTCTTT.

The chain joins TRBV13 to TRBJ2-2, with D perhaps TRBD1 or TRBD2 (5 bases each). CDR1 and CDR2 from the germline V gene are PRHDT and FYEKMQ (reference sequence). The length of the CDR3 is 16 residues. The V gene lost 4 bases and the J gene lost 6 bases, with 18 bases spanning the gap. Here the CDR3 reads CASSSRGGLTAGELFF. In nucleotides, the CDR3 is TGTGCCAGCAGCTCACGGGGCGGACTTACGGCCGGGGAGCTGTTTTTT. The full variable domain, rest sourced from reference TRBV13 and TRBJ2-2, is AAGVIQSPRHLIKEKRETATLKCYPIPRHDTVYWYQQGPGQDPQFLISFYEKMQSDKGSIPDRFSAQQFSDYHSELNMSSLELGDSALYFCASSSRGGLTAGELFFGEGSRLTVL.

This clonotype was counted ten times or more. V gene TRBV13 combines with J gene TRBJ1-1, with D unresolved. The CDR3 contains 12 residues. The germline gives CDR1 PRHDT, CDR2 FYEKMQ (reference sequence). The V end was cut by 5 bases, the J end by 10 bases, with 14 bases between. The CDR3 DNA sequence: TGTGCCAGCAGCCCTACGGGTGTGGTAGCTTTCTTT. Translation gives CASSPTGVVAFF.

CDR3 region: CASSQEARVHEQFF. CDR3 DNA sequence: TGCGCCAGCAGCCAAGAGGCCAGGGTACATGAGCAGTTCTTC. The chain employs TRBV4-3 and TRBJ2-1, with D perhaps TRBD1 (5 bases). The CDR3 is 14 residues long. Germline lookup yields CDR1 LGHNA and CDR2 YSLEER. V was cut by 0 bases and J by 8 bases, with 11 bases left in between.

This clonotype occurred many times. The J gene is TRBJ1-1, the V gene TRBV4-3; D is uncertain. The CDR3 is made up of 15 amino acids. CDR1 is LGHNA and CDR2 is YSLEER in the germline V gene. Deletions cut 1 base from V and 0 bases from J, with 9 bases between. Here the CDR3 reads CASSQVTAMNTEAFF. For the CDR3, the DNA is TGCGCCAGCAGCCAAGTTACCGCCATGAACACTGAAGCTTTCTTT.